This T cell receptor (beta chain) came from a study of CD8 T cells in ankylosing spondylitis. Study-wide results and caveats: Several highly homologous variants made up a TCR beta motif that seemed to typify ankylosing spondylitis blood. Previous work reported some of these motif variants in the synovial fluid and blood of reactive arthritis.

As regards this clonotype: Its antigen is currently unknown.

TCRdb passed the 5' RACE reads through MiXCR, listing each CDR3 protein once. Of about 540,000 distinct CDR3 sequences listed, approximately 12% are singletons. Trimming took off 4 bases at V and 10 bases at J, with 8 bases between the two ends. CDR1 and CDR2 from the germline V gene are DFQATT and SNEGSKA (reference sequence). This CDR3 comprises 10 residues. The rearrangement uses TRBV20-1 and TRBJ2-1; D not resolved. The clonotype was recovered from a male donor with ankylosing spondylitis. Material for sequencing was blood, either unsorted or a sorted T cell fraction (not recorded which). The CDR3: CSANNPEQFF. Here the CDR3 DNA reads TGCAGTGCTAATAATCCCGAGCAGTTCTTC.